This entry lists 28 T cell receptor beta chains sequenced from one sample in a study of blood T cell repertoires in COVID-19. Sequencing was performed with immunoSEQ multiplex PCR; in TCRdb, only in-frame clones are kept and a portion is missing. The sample yields about half a million clones, about 88% seen once. Sequencing was carried out using PBMCs or T cells enriched from blood (not recorded which). Source of these receptors: an older woman who had recovered from COVID-19.

The CDR3 sequence: CASSFLYSSYNEQFF. CDR3 coding DNA: TGTGCCAGCAGCTTCCTCTATAGCTCCTACAATGAGCAGTTCTTC. The chain combines TRBV5-5 with TRBJ2-1; D is unclear. Per germline, CDR1 SGHKS and CDR2 YYEKEE (reference sequence). Trimming left V 2 bases short and J 0 bases short, with 9 bases between. The CDR3 has 15 residues. Combining the CDR3 with reference TRBV5-5 and TRBJ2-1 gives the whole variable domain DAGVTQSPTHLIKTRGQQVTLRCSPISGHKSVSWYQQVLGQGPQFIFQYYEKEERGRGNFPDRFSARQFPNYSSELNVNALLLGDSALYLCASSFLYSSYNEQFFGPGTRLTVL.

The chain employs TRBV10-2 and TRBJ2-7, with 15 bases lining up with TRBD2. Trimming took 5 bases from V and 7 from J; bases not matched to a gene: 6. In germline, CDR1 is WSHSY, CDR2 SAAADI. This CDR3 has 15 amino acids. The CDR3 loop is CASSISGTSGGEQYV. The CDR3 coding sequence is TGCGCCAGCAGTATCTCCGGGACTAGCGGGGGGGAGCAGTACGTC.

The chain combines TRBV7-9 with TRBJ1-3, with TRBD1 as a possible D gene (6 bases). CDR3 length equals 16 residues. In germline, CDR1 is SEHNR, CDR2 FQNEAQ (reference sequence). The V and J ends lost 2 bases and 0 bases respectively, with 11 bases between them. The CDR3 loop reads CASSLWAGDSGNTIYF. The CDR3 DNA sequence: TGTGCCAGCAGCTTATGGGCAGGGGACTCTGGAAACACCATATATTTT. Full variable domain (outside the CDR3, taken from reference TRBV7-9 and TRBJ1-3): DTGVSQNPRHKITKRGQNVTFRCDPISEHNRLYWYRQTLGQGPEFLTYFQNEAQLEKSRLLSDRFSAERPKGSFSTLEIQRTEQGDSAMYLCASSLWAGDSGNTIYFGEGSWLTVV.

The gene calls are TRBV28 and TRBJ1-1; TRBD1 is a possible D gene (6 bases). V was trimmed by 6 bases and J by 4 bases, leaving 21 bases between them. CDR1 and CDR2 from the germline V gene are MDHEN and SYDVKM. This CDR3 has 16 residues. CDR3 residues: CASSRDRSASLTEAFF. For the CDR3, the DNA is TGTGCCAGCAGCCGCGACAGGTCTGCCTCCCTCACTGAAGCTTTCTTT.

This chain uses TRBV5-6 with TRBJ1-1, with unresolved D. CDR3 size: 15 residues. V lost 2 bases to trimming and J lost 1 base, with 12 bases between them. The germline gives CDR1 SGHDT, CDR2 YYEEEE. CDR3: CASSFYTPQNTEAFF. The CDR3, as DNA: TGTGCCAGCAGCTTTTACACACCACAGAACACTGAAGCTTTCTTT.

The chain joins TRBV5-1 to TRBJ2-5, with D uncertain. CDR1 SGHRS and CDR2 YFSETQ come from the germline V gene. This CDR3 contains 14 residues. Trimming left V 6 bases short and J 0 bases short, with 12 bases between. The CDR3 DNA follows: TGCGCCAGCATGGTTCTCGGTTACCAAGAGACCCAGTACTTC. Protein product: CASMVLGYQETQYF.

The rearrangement links TRBV29-1 to TRBJ2-7, with D perhaps matching TRBD1 (6 bases). The CDR3 is made up of 14 amino acids. Trimming left V 0 bases short and J 3 bases short, with 12 bases between. CDR1 and CDR2 (germline): SQVTM, ANQGSEA. CDR3 protein: CSVEDRGQFYEQYF. CDR3 coding DNA: TGCAGCGTTGAAGATCGTGGACAGTTCTACGAGCAGTACTTC.

The rearrangement uses TRBV24-1 and TRBJ2-1; TRBD1 is a possible D gene (6 bases). The germline V gene has CDR1 KGHDR and CDR2 SFDVKD. CDR3 length: 14 residues. Deletions cut 4 bases from V and 7 bases from J, with 13 bases between. The CDR3 DNA sequence: TGTGCCACCAGTGAGCTGGAACAGGGAAATGAGCAGTTCTTC. Translating it yields CATSELEQGNEQFF.

The chain carries TRBV11-2 and TRBJ2-7; tentatively, D is TRBD1 (7 bases). Between the trimmed V and J ends, which lost 5 bases and 0 bases, there was a span of 14 bases. The CDR3 has 15 residues. Germline lookup yields CDR1 SGHAT and CDR2 FQNNGV. The CDR3 here is CASSLRGASSYEQYV. CDR3 in DNA: TGTGCCAGCAGCCTCAGGGGGGCGAGCTCCTACGAGCAGTACGTC.

The V gene is TRBV6-4, the J gene TRBJ1-5; TRBD1 matches 8 bases. The CDR3 extends over 15 amino acids. Germline V CDR1 and CDR2: MRHNA, SNTAGT. The J segment lost 8 bases and the V segment lost 3 bases, leaving 9 bases of the junction unmatched. DNA of the CDR3: TGTGCCAGCAGTGAAGGACAGGGATTTCGTGAGCCCCAGCATTTT. It translates to CASSEGQGFREPQHF.

V usage is TRBV24-1 and J usage is TRBJ2-5; 8 nucleotides line up with TRBD1. From germline, CDR1 is KGHDR and CDR2 SFDVKD. The V and J ends lost 5 bases and 5 bases, in that order; junction bases with no gene match: 6. The CDR3 length is 14 residues. The CDR3 spells CATSAGQGKETQYF. CDR3 coding DNA: TGTGCCACCAGTGCAGGACAGGGAAAGGAGACCCAGTACTTC.

The gene calls are TRBV7-9 and TRBJ2-2; 7 nucleotides agree with TRBD2. CDR3 size: 16 residues. CDR1 and CDR2 (germline): SEHNR, FQNEAQ (reference sequence). Trimming at V came to 1 base and at J to 3 bases, leaving 5 bases not matched to a gene. The DNA of the CDR3 is TGTGCCAGCAGCTTAGGGCAGGCGGGGGACACCGGGGAGCTGTTTTTT. This translates into CASSLGQAGDTGELFF.

The rearrangement links TRBV12-3 or TRBV12-4 to TRBJ2-2; D is undetermined. CDR3 length: 13 residues. V lost 8 bases to trimming and J lost 0 bases, with 7 bases between them. The CDR3 loop is CASLDTNTGELFF. CDR3 sequence (DNA): TGTGCCAGCCTTGACACGAACACCGGGGAGCTGTTTTTT.

The rearrangement uses TRBV3-1 (or the pseudogene TRBV3-2) and TRBJ2-7; weak D call: TRBD1 (5 bases). In germline, CDR1 is LGHDT, CDR2 YNNKEL (reference sequence). The V end was cut by 0 bases, the J end by 2 bases, with 5 bases between. This CDR3 has 13 amino acids. CDR3 sequence reads: CASSQDRAYEQYV. The CDR3 nucleotides are TGTGCCAGCAGCCAAGACAGGGCCTACGAGCAGTACGTC.

The chain's CDR3 is CASSPGQGRQPQHF. As DNA, the CDR3 is TGTGCCAGCAGCCCGGGACAGGGGAGGCAGCCCCAGCATTTT. The rearrangement uses TRBV27 and TRBJ1-5; 10 bases are a match to TRBD1. The CDR3 has 14 residues. With V trimmed by 6 bases and J by 7 bases, 6 bases remained unmatched. CDR1 and CDR2 (germline): MNHEY, SMNVEV (reference sequence).

CDR3 coding DNA: TGTGCCACCAGTGATCCCCTAACGGGGGGCACAGATACGCAGTATTTT. The encoded protein is CATSDPLTGGTDTQYF. This chain joins TRBV24-1 and TRBJ2-3, with D possibly matching TRBD2 (6 bases). CDR1 is KGHDR, CDR2 SFDVKD, per germline. V lost 3 bases, J lost 1 base, and 13 bases lay in between. CDR3 length equals 16 residues.

CDR3 sequence reads: CASSHLGYGYTF. The CDR3 DNA reads TGTGCCAGCAGCCACCTCGGGTATGGCTACACCTTC. The V gene is TRBV3-1 (or the pseudogene TRBV3-2), the J gene TRBJ1-2; D remains unclear. This CDR3 is 12 amino acids long. Germline CDR1 reads LGHDT; CDR2 reads YNNKEL (reference sequence). With 3 bases removed from V and 5 bases from J, the gap between germline ends came to 7 bases.

The gene calls are TRBV6-5 and TRBJ1-3; a possible D gene is TRBD1 (5 bases). Deletions cut 5 bases from V and 0 bases from J, with 11 bases between. This CDR3 comprises 15 residues. Germline V lookup: CDR1 MNHEY, CDR2 SVGAGI. CDR3 sequence (DNA): TGTGCCAGCAGTCCCGACAGAGTCTCTGGAAACACCATATATTTT. Translation: CASSPDRVSGNTIYF.

The chain uses TRBV3-1 (or the pseudogene TRBV3-2) and TRBJ1-2; 7 nucleotides agree with TRBD1. CDR3 length: 17 amino acids. Looked up from germline, CDR1 is LGHDT and CDR2 is YNNKEL (reference sequence). V was clipped by 2 bases and J by 4 bases; unmatched bases: 13. The CDR3 sequence is CASSQTGQASTFYGYTF. The CDR3 region has the DNA TGTGCCAGCAGCCAAACCGGACAGGCGTCGACATTCTATGGCTACACCTTC.

The chain links TRBV5-4 to TRBJ2-7; D is uncertain. The germline CDR1 and CDR2 sequences are SGHNT and YYREEE (reference sequence). The CDR3 contains 11 residues. Trimming took 4 bases from V and 4 from J, leaving 6 bases between them. This CDR3 reads CASSLGYEQYV. The CDR3, as DNA: TGTGCCAGCAGCCTCGGGTACGAGCAGTACGTC.

This clone occurred once. V is TRBV6-4 and J is TRBJ2-7; 9 bases are a match to TRBD2. The germline V gene has CDR1 MRHNA and CDR2 SNTAGT. The V and J ends lost 5 bases and 6 bases, in that order; junction bases with no gene match: 5. There are 13 residues in the CDR3. CDR3: CASSLTSGSEQYF. In nucleotides, the CDR3 is TGTGCCAGCAGTTTGACTAGCGGATCCGAGCAGTACTTC.

V is TRBV27 and J is TRBJ2-1; 10 bases match TRBD2. The germline V gene encodes CDR1 MNHEY and CDR2 SMNVEV (reference sequence). CDR3 length: 14 residues. After removal of 9 bases from V and 1 base from J, the junction contained 3 bases not matched to a gene. The CDR3 loop is CASSGGISYNEQFF. The CDR3 DNA sequence: TGTGCCAGTAGCGGGGGGATTTCCTACAATGAGCAGTTCTTC.

This chain uses TRBV5-4 with TRBJ1-2; unclear D gene. V dropped 3 bases and J dropped 7 bases, with 16 bases sitting between them. This CDR3 contains 14 residues. The germline gives CDR1 SGHNT, CDR2 YYREEE (reference sequence). The CDR3 DNA reads as TGTGCCAGCAGCTCTCGGGGTGGAGCGGGTGGCTACACCTTC. Translation gives CASSSRGGAGGYTF.

This clone was counted only a few times. Here the CDR3 reads CASSFVAGSTDTQYF. CDR3 coding DNA: TGTGCCAGCAGTTTCGTAGCGGGGAGCACAGATACGCAGTATTTT. The rearrangement joins TRBV6-5 to TRBJ2-3; 8 bases agree with TRBD2. This CDR3 contains 15 residues. Germline CDR1 MNHEY, CDR2 SVGAGI. Unmatched junction bases numbered 3, after V lost 4 bases and J lost 0 bases.

The V call is TRBV6-5, the J call TRBJ1-2; possibly TRBD1 for D (5 bases). V lost 4 bases and J lost 8, with 20 bases in between. Per germline, CDR1 MNHEY and CDR2 SVGAGI. The CDR3 totals 15 residues. The CDR3 sequence is CASSSPGGGGRGYTF. For the CDR3, the DNA is TGTGCCAGCAGTTCCCCCGGGGGGGGAGGGCGAGGCTACACCTTC.

The chain joins TRBV9 to TRBJ2-3; TRBD1 is a possible D gene (6 bases). The CDR3 spans 14 residues. The germline V gene has CDR1 SGDLS and CDR2 YYNGEE. V was cut by 3 bases and J by 7 bases, with 15 bases left in between. CDR3 in amino acids: CASSARDISNTQYF. The CDR3 nucleotides read TGTGCCAGCAGCGCCCGGGACATTAGTAATACGCAGTATTTT.

The V gene is TRBV5-1, the J gene TRBJ2-7; TRBD2 is a possible D gene (6 bases). Germline CDR1 is SGHRS and CDR2 is YFSETQ. The CDR3 has 17 residues. Trimming took off 2 bases at V and 3 bases at J, with 21 bases between the two ends. The CDR3 DNA sequence: TGCGCCAGCAGCTTCGGGGGTGCAGGGCCTGGACGCTACGAGCAGTACGTC. It translates to CASSFGGAGPGRYEQYV.

The chain joins TRBV2 to TRBJ1-5, with TRBD1 identical over 11 bases. J gave up 1 base and V 7 bases, and 12 bases lay outside the gene matches. This CDR3 has 18 amino acids. From germline, CDR1 is SNHLY and CDR2 FYNNEI. The CDR3 DNA reads as TGTGCCAGCAACAAGGCGGACAGGGGGCTCTGGAGCAATCAGCCCCAGCATTTT. Encoded protein: CASNKADRGLWSNQPQHF.